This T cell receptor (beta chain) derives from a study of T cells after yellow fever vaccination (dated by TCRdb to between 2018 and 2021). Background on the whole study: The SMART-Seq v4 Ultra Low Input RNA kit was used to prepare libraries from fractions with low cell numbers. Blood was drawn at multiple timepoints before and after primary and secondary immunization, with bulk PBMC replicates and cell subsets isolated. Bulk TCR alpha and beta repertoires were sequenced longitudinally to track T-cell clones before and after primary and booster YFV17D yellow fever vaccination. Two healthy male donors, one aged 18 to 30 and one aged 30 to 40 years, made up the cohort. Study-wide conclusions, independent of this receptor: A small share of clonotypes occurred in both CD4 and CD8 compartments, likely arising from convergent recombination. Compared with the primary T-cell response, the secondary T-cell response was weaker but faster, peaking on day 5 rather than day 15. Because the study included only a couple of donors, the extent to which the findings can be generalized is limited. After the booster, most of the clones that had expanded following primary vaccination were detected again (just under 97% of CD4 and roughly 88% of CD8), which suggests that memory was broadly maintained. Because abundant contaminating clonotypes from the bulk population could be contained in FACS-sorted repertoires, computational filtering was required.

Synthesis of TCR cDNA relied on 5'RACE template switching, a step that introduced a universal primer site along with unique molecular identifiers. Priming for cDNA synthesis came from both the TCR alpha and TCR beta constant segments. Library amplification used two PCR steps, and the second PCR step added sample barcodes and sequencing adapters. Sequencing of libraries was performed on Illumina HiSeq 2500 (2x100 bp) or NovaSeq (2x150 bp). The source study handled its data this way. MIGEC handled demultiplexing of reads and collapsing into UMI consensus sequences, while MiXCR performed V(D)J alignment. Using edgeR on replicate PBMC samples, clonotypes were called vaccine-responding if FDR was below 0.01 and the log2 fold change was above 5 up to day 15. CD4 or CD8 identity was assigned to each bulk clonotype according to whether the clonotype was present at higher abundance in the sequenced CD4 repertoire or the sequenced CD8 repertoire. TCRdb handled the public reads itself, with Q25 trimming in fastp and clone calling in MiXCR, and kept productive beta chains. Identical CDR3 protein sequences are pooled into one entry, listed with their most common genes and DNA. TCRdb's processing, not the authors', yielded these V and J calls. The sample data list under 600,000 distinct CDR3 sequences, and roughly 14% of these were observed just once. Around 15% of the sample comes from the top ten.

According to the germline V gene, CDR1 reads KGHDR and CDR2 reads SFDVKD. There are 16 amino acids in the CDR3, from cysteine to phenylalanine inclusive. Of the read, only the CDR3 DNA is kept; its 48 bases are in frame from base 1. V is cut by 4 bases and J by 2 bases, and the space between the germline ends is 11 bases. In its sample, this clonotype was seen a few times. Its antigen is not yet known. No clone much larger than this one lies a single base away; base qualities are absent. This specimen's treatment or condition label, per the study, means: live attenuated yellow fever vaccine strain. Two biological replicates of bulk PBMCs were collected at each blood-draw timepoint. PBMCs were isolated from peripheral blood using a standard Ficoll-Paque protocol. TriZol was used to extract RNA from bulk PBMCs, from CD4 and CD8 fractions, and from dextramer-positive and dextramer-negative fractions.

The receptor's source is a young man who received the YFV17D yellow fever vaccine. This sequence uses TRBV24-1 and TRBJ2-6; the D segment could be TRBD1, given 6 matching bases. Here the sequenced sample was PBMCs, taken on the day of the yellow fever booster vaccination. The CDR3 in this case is CATSDRTATGANVLTF. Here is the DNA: TGTGCCACCAGTGACCGGACAGCTACTGGGGCCAACGTCCTGACTTTC.